One T cell receptor (beta chain) is described in this entry. Antigen unknown. The data were produced by immunoSEQ multiplex PCR, yet TCRdb's version contains in-frame clones alone and is incomplete. The profile shows 2 million to 2.5 million clones, about 92% of them singletons. This sample is drawn from a study of shared clonotypes between healthy human individuals. This CDR3 has 17 amino acids. Looked up from germline, CDR1 is SGHDN and CDR2 is FVKESK. Trimming took 1 base from V and 7 from J; bases not matched to a gene: 8. Positive CCR7 selection of CD45RO-negative cells yielded the naive CD8 cells, and terminally differentiated effector memory CD45RA+ cells were excluded. Regarding the study as a whole: The small donor group covered limited genetic and exposure diversity. Four donors had around 5.2% of their naive CD4 clonotypes in common.

Sample: naive CD8+ T cells from PBMCs. The rearrangement joins TRBV14 to TRBJ2-1; 12 positions agree with TRBD2. The origin of this receptor is a man aged 18 to 29 in good health. Some clones in this sample may be carry-over from other donors' samples. The DNA for the CDR3 is TGTGCCAGCAGCCAAGGGAGACTAGCGGGAGTCCTTAATGAGCAGTTCTTC. Amino acid sequence: CASSQGRLAGVLNEQFF.